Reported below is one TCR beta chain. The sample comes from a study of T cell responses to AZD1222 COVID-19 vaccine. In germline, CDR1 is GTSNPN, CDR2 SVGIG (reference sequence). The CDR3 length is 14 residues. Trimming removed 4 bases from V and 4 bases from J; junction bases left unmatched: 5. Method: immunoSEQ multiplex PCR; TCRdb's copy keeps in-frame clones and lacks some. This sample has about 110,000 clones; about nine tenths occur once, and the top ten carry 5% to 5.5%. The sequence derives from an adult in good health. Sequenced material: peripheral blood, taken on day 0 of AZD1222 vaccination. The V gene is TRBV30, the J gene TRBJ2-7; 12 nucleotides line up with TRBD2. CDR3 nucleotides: TGTGCCTGGACCCCGACTAGCGGGAGTTACGAGCAGTACTTC. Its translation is CAWTPTSGSYEQYF.